Below are 24 T cell receptor beta chains sequenced from a single sample in a study of cytomegalovirus exposure and HLA in healthy donors. Sequenced by immunoSEQ multiplex PCR; TCRdb stores in-frame clones only, minus some. Among 100,000 to 150,000 clones listed, about 90% were seen once. Sequenced material: PBMCs. The receptors stem from a young man in good health and CMV-seronegative.

With respect to this clone: The sample holds other DNA sequences that translate to the same CDR3. The V and J genes are TRBV18 and TRBJ2-5, with D unresolved. Germline CDR1 KGHSH, CDR2 LQKENI. This CDR3 comprises 13 residues. The ends were cut back, 3 bases at V and 2 bases at J, with 7 bases in the middle. In DNA, the CDR3 is TGTGCCAGCTCACCTCTTCGGCAAGAGACCCAGTACTTC. Translated, it gives CASSPLRQETQYF.

This clone came up a few times. The chain combines TRBV9 with TRBJ1-2; 7 nucleotides line up with TRBD1. The CDR3 has 13 amino acids. Trimming took 0 bases from V and 8 from J; bases not matched to a gene: 4. The germline CDR1 and CDR2 sequences are SGDLS and YYNGEE. The CDR3 region is CASSVGGGGGYTF. In DNA form, the CDR3 reads TGTGCCAGCAGCGTAGGTGGAGGGGGCGGCTACACCTTC.

V and J are TRBV5-6 and TRBJ1-1; 9 bases fit TRBD1. The germline V gene encodes CDR1 SGHDT and CDR2 YYEEEE. This CDR3 is 14 amino acids long. V lost 3 bases to trimming and J lost 5 bases; unmatched junction nucleotides: 5. Here the CDR3 reads CASSWGTGRTEAFF. CDR3 nucleotides: TGTGCCAGCAGCTGGGGGACAGGGAGGACTGAAGCTTTCTTT.

J is TRBJ1-2 and V is TRBV6-4, with a tentative D call TRBD1 (6 bases). The CDR3 length is 16 residues. Deletions cut 0 bases from V and 10 bases from J, with 21 bases between. The germline CDR1 and CDR2 sequences are MRHNA and SNTAGT. The DNA of the CDR3 is TGTGCCAGCAGTGACTCGAGTGGATCAGGGGTGTCCTTCTACACCTTC. It encodes CASSDSSGSGVSFYTF.

The chain carries TRBV5-1 and TRBJ2-7, with 9 bases identical to TRBD2. The CDR3 has 15 amino acids. Germline V CDR1 and CDR2: SGHRS, YFSETQ. J gave up 3 bases and V 0 bases, and 4 bases lay outside the gene matches. CDR3 loop: CASSLGSSGNYEQYF. The DNA of the CDR3 is TGCGCCAGCAGCTTGGGATCTAGCGGGAACTACGAGCAGTACTTC.

The J gene is TRBJ1-6, the V gene TRBV5-8; D perhaps matches TRBD1 (5 bases). The CDR3 sequence is 15 residues long. The germline V gene has CDR1 SGHTS and CDR2 YDEGEE. V was clipped by 4 bases and J by 3 bases, with 11 bases between them. The CDR3 DNA reads TGTGCCAGCAGCCGACAGCATATCTATAATTCACCCCTCCACTTT. It specifies CASSRQHIYNSPLHF.

This chain uses TRBV11-3 with TRBJ2-1; weak D call: TRBD1 (5 bases). The CDR3 is 13 residues long. Germline CDR1 reads SGHNT; CDR2 reads YENEEA. With 4 bases removed from V and 5 bases from J, the gap between germline ends came to 9 bases. The CDR3 region has the DNA TGTGCCAGCAGCTGGGGCATCCACAATGAGCAGTTCTTC. Its translation is CASSWGIHNEQFF.

This clone has a count of ten or more. The chain combines TRBV15 with TRBJ2-7; TRBD1 matches at 7 bases. Germline trimming cut 0 bases from V and 0 bases from J; bases unmatched to any gene: 5. There are 16 residues in the CDR3. Germline V CDR1 and CDR2: LNHNV, YYDKDF (reference sequence). Written as DNA, the CDR3 is TGTGCCACCAGCAGAGACGGACAGGCTAGCTCCTACGAGCAGTACTTC. It is translated as CATSRDGQASSYEQYF.

The chain couples TRBV6-1 to TRBJ1-1; possibly TRBD1 for D (6 bases). Trimming cost V 7 bases and J 1 base, with 16 bases left between them. The germline V gene has CDR1 MNHNS and CDR2 SASEGT. This CDR3 has 15 amino acids. CDR3: CASISGGAGNTEAFF. CDR3 coding DNA: TGTGCCAGCATTTCGGGGGGGGCCGGGAACACTGAAGCTTTCTTT.

The chain couples TRBV27 to TRBJ1-1; tentatively, D is TRBD1 (6 bases). CDR1 is MNHEY, CDR2 SMNVEV, per germline (reference sequence). This CDR3 region has 17 residues. With 6 bases removed from V and 5 bases from J, the gap between germline ends came to 25 bases. The CDR3 DNA reads TGTGCCAGCAGCCATAAGGTCTGGACAGCCCCTGGGACTGAAGCTTTCTTT. Translated: CASSHKVWTAPGTEAFF.

V and J are TRBV10-3 and TRBJ2-2, with 8 nucleotides matching TRBD2. The CDR3 has 14 amino acids. V shed 6 bases and J 2 bases; nucleotides not matched to a gene: 2. The germline gives CDR1 ENHRY, CDR2 SYGVKD. The chain's CDR3 is CAIRVAGNTGELFF. Written as DNA, the CDR3 is TGTGCCATCAGAGTAGCGGGAAACACCGGGGAGCTGTTTTTT.

The V call is TRBV5-1, the J call TRBJ2-3, with TRBD2 as a possible D gene (5 bases). The V gene's germline CDR1 is SGHRS and CDR2 YFSETQ. CDR3 length: 16 residues. V was cut by 2 bases and J by 0 bases, with 13 bases left in between. CDR3 coding DNA: TGCGCCAGCAGCTTACCGGACGGGGTTAGCACAGATACGCAGTATTTT. Translated, it gives CASSLPDGVSTDTQYF.

This clone has only one observation. The chain couples TRBV11-3 to TRBJ2-1; D not resolved. The germline V gene encodes CDR1 SGHNT and CDR2 YENEEA. The CDR3 length is 16 residues. Trimming removed 2 bases at V and 0 bases at J, with 11 bases between. The CDR3 bases are TGTGCCAGCAGCTTATACGGCGGAACCTCCTACAATGAGCAGTTCTTC. Amino acid sequence: CASSLYGGTSYNEQFF.

The chain couples TRBV6-1 to TRBJ2-5; 7 positions match TRBD2. CDR1 is MNHNS and CDR2 is SASEGT in the germline V gene. Losses at the gene ends were 11 bases for V and 4 bases for J; bases not matched to a gene: 7. The CDR3 sequence is 12 residues long. The chain's CDR3 is CALRAGAETQYF. In DNA, the CDR3 is TGTGCCCTAAGGGCGGGAGCAGAGACCCAGTACTTC.

This chain uses TRBV10-1 with TRBJ2-7; D is unresolved. This CDR3 has 14 residues. V lost 3 bases and J lost 0, with 9 bases in between. CDR1 is WNHNN, CDR2 SYGVQD, per germline (reference sequence). In DNA, the CDR3 is TGCGCCAGCAGTGATACAGACGGCTCCTACGAGCAGTACTTC. Encoded protein: CASSDTDGSYEQYF.

The rearrangement joins TRBV29-1 to TRBJ1-1; D unresolved. This CDR3 contains 12 residues. V was shortened by 4 bases and J by 8 bases, with 14 bases between the two germline ends. Germline-derived CDR1 and CDR2 are SQVTM and ANQGSEA. The CDR3 DNA is TGCAGCGTTGCGGTGGGCCAGTACGAAGCTTTCTTT. Translation gives CSVAVGQYEAFF.

This clone appeared a single time. V and J are TRBV11-3 and TRBJ2-7; D is possibly TRBD2 (6 bases). The CDR3 runs to 19 residues. Germline V gene data show CDR1 as SGHNT and CDR2 as YENEEA. V shed 0 bases and J shed 6 bases, with 27 bases lying between them. The DNA for the CDR3 is TGTGCCAGCAGCTTAGATCGAAGGGAAGGAACTAGAGGGGACTGCGAGCAGTACTTC. It encodes CASSLDRREGTRGDCEQYF.

This chain links TRBV10-3 with TRBJ2-7, with D possibly being TRBD1 (6 bases). CDR1 is ENHRY and CDR2 is SYGVKD in the germline V gene. The length of the CDR3 is 14 residues. V shed 8 bases and J shed 1 base, with 15 bases lying between them. The CDR3 spells CAIRETQGSYEQYF. The CDR3, as DNA: TGTGCCATCCGGGAAACACAGGGATCCTACGAGCAGTACTTC.

In the case of this clone: This CDR3 is also generated by other DNA sequences in the sample. The CDR3 loop is CAISESRGGSGANVLTF. Written as DNA, the CDR3 is TGTGCCATCAGTGAAAGTCGGGGGGGCTCTGGGGCCAACGTCCTGACTTTC. V usage is TRBV10-3 and J usage is TRBJ2-6, with 8 bases matching TRBD2. Germline trimming cut 3 bases from V and 0 bases from J; bases unmatched to any gene: 4. The CDR3 consists of 17 residues. Germline loops: CDR1 ENHRY, CDR2 SYGVKD.

This sequence joins TRBV27 and TRBJ2-7; 13 bases fit TRBD2. The junction had 3 bases not matched to a gene; V was cut back by 10 bases and J by 3 bases. This CDR3 is 13 amino acids long. Germline CDR1 MNHEY, CDR2 SMNVEV (reference sequence). CDR3 nucleotide sequence: TGTGCCACCCGGACTAGCGGGAGCTACGAGCAGTACTTC. Translating it yields CATRTSGSYEQYF.

V gene TRBV9 combines with J gene TRBJ2-3; D perhaps matches TRBD1 (5 bases). Germline V gene sequence: CDR1 SGDLS, CDR2 YYNGEE. The CDR3 covers 15 residues. Trimming shortened V by 1 base and J by 1 base, and 10 bases separated the two germline ends. CDR3 DNA sequence: TGTGCCAGCAGCGTATGGGCACAGGGCACAGATACGCAGTATTTT. Translation gives CASSVWAQGTDTQYF.

The chain combines TRBV5-4 with TRBJ2-1, with 8 bases fitting TRBD1. Trimming took 2 bases from V and 4 from J; bases not matched to a gene: 11. Germline V gives CDR1 SGHNT, CDR2 YYREEE (reference sequence). This CDR3 is built from 17 residues. The CDR3 region is CASSFRAGTGFYNEQFF. The CDR3 DNA follows: TGTGCCAGCAGCTTCCGGGCAGGGACAGGTTTTTACAATGAGCAGTTCTTC. The variable domain in full, completed from reference TRBV5-4 and TRBJ2-1, reads ETGVTQSPTHLIKTRGQQVTLRCSSQSGHNTVSWYQQALGQGPQFIFQYYREEENGRGNFPPRFSGLQFPNYSSELNVNALELDDSALYLCASSFRAGTGFYNEQFFGPGTRLTVL.

The chain links TRBV2 to TRBJ2-3; tentatively, D is TRBD1 (5 bases). The V gene lost 7 bases and the J gene lost 7 bases, with 9 bases spanning the gap. CDR3 size: 11 residues. The germline gives CDR1 SNHLY, CDR2 FYNNEI. This chain's CDR3 is CASTTAYTQYF. The CDR3 bases are TGTGCCAGCACGACAGCATATACGCAGTATTTT.

V is TRBV4-2 and J is TRBJ2-3; 12 bases map to TRBD2. This CDR3 comprises 22 residues. Germline CDR1 and CDR2: LGHNA and YNFKEQ. Losses at the gene ends were 0 bases for V and 2 bases for J; bases not matched to a gene: 18. The CDR3 DNA reads as TGTGCCAGCAGCCAAGAAAGGTCTACTCCTAGCGGGAGGGCACAACCCACAGATACGCAGTATTTT. Residues: CASSQERSTPSGRAQPTDTQYF.